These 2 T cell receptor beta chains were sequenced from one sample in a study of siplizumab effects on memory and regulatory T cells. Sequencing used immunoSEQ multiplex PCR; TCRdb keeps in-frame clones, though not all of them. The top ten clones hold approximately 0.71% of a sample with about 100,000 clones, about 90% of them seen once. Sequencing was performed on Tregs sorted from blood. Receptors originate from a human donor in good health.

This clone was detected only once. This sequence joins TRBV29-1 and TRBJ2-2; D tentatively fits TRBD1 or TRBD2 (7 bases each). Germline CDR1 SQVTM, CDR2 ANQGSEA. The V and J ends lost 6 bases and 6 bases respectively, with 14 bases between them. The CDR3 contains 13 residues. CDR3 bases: TGCAGCGTGGGGAGGGGGCACGCCGGGGAGCTGTTTTTT. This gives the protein CSVGRGHAGELFF.

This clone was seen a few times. CDR3 sequence (DNA): TGTGCCAGCAGCCAAGGGTCGGGGCCGGGAGAAAAACTGTTTTTT. It yields the protein CASSQGSGPGEKLFF. The gene calls are TRBV4-2 and TRBJ1-4, with a weak D call TRBD1 (5 bases). The CDR3 covers 15 residues. Looked up from germline, CDR1 is LGHNA and CDR2 is YNFKEQ. V dropped 1 base and J dropped 8 bases, with 14 bases sitting between them.